This T cell receptor beta chain was found in a study of blood T cell repertoires in COVID-19. Data came from immunoSEQ multiplex PCR; TCRdb stores just in-frame clones and leaves some out. The data contain roughly 220,000 clones, around 81% of them singletons. Germline CDR1 is ENHRY and CDR2 is SYGVKD. V was pared by 0 bases and J by 5 bases, with 10 bases between. CDR3 length: 14 residues. The sequence was collected from a woman aged 60-70 years with acute or convalescent COVID-19. The V gene is TRBV10-3, the J gene TRBJ1-1; possibly TRBD1 for D (5 bases). Sequencing was done on a sample of peripheral blood. DNA of the CDR3: TGTGCCATCAGTGAGTCCAGCAGGGCGACTGAAGCTTTCTTT. Its protein product is CAISESSRATEAFF.